This T cell receptor (beta chain) comes out of a study of blood T cells in healthy people across ages. It was with a sample-barcoded 5' primer and a J-beta primer mix that a second PCR of roughly 7 to 12 cycles was run. A template-switch adaptor that had 12 random nucleotides put a tag on each cDNA molecule. TCRdb analysed the 5' RACE reads with MiXCR anew, one entry per CDR3 protein. Of 550,000 to 800,000 distinct CDR3 sequences detected, roughly 20% appear once; the ten largest clones hold approximately 3.7%. The CDR3 contains 14 residues. The ends were cut back, 2 bases at V and 8 bases at J, with 13 bases in the middle. Germline-derived CDR1 and CDR2 are SGHRS and YFSETQ.

The source material was blood. This receptor was obtained from a man between 65 and 85 years old in good health. The chain uses TRBV5-1 and TRBJ1-4; D gene uncertain. CDR3 coding DNA: TGCGCCAGCAGCTTCACACGCGGGGAGGAAAAACTGTTTTTT. This translates into CASSFTRGEEKLFF.